This T cell receptor (beta chain) was recovered during a study of blood T cell repertoires in COVID-19. Across the whole study: COVID-19 samples collected from the United States, Italy and Spain covered acute and convalescent phases. Sources were T cells, B-cell-depleted T cells, or PBMCs; the material itself was cDNA or gDNA.

V dropped 0 bases and J dropped 7; count of bases not matched to a gene: 4. The CDR3 contains 15 residues. Germline V gene data show CDR1 as WSHSY and CDR2 as SAAADI. Original handling: Using reference gene primer amplification, nucleated cell counts were estimated. TCRdb keeps only in-frame clones here, not all; method: immunoSEQ multiplex PCR. From that table come the V and J calls and clone size; the DNA was used to work out D and trimming. This sample has 350,000 to 550,000 clones, with roughly 89% found just once. This chain joins TRBV10-2 and TRBJ2-2, with TRBD1 matching 8 bases. This receptor was obtained from a woman aged 30 to 39 with acute or convalescent COVID-19. Sequenced material: peripheral blood. The chain's CDR3 is CASSESTGAGGELFF. As DNA, the CDR3 is TGCGCCAGCAGTGAGTCGACAGGGGCCGGCGGGGAGCTGTTTTTT.